This T cell receptor beta chain was observed in a study of shared clonotypes between healthy human individuals. Whole-study results and caveats: Lower generation probabilities were found for non-shared clonotypes than for those shared by all four donors.

Germline V gives CDR1 MNHEY, CDR2 SVGAGI. This CDR3 spans 13 amino acids. The V and J ends lost 5 bases and 3 bases, in that order; junction bases with no gene match: 4. Per the original methods: With immunoSEQ giving junction-only sequences and no quality scores, filtering differed. Sequencing used immunoSEQ multiplex PCR; TCRdb keeps in-frame clones, though not all of them. The V and J calls and clone size come from that table; D and trimming were worked out from the DNA. Here the sample spans nearly 600,000 clones, roughly 96% being singletons. Of note for this clone: Its antigen is unidentified.

It was CD45RO-negative cells, positively selected for CCR7, that made up naive CD8 cells, with terminally differentiated effector memory CD45RA+ cells excluded. The clonotype originates from a woman between 25 and 40 years old in good health. Sequenced material: naive CD8+ T cells sorted from blood. The V call is TRBV6-5, the J call TRBJ2-7; TRBD2 agrees at 7 bases. In DNA, the CDR3 is TGTGCCAGCAGTCAAGGGACTAACTACGAGCAGTACTTC. Its translation is CASSQGTNYEQYF.